What follows describes a single TCR beta chain. These data are taken from a study of shared clonotypes between healthy human individuals. V lost 1 base and J lost 4; bases outside the gene matches: 4. The CDR3 runs to 14 residues. Per the germline V gene, CDR1 is MNHEY and CDR2 is SMNVEV (reference sequence). Positively selected for CCR7, the CD45RO-negative cells used as naive CD8 cells excluded terminally differentiated effector memory CD45RA+ cells. Source study methods: ImmunoSEQ gave junction-only sequences without quality scores, so filtering differed. Libraries were prepared by immunoSEQ multiplex PCR; TCRdb keeps only in-frame clonotypes and omits some of them. V, J and clone size reflect that table, while D and trimming were determined from the DNA. Of about 610,000 clones in the sample, 95% to 97% were seen once.

V usage is TRBV27 and J usage is TRBJ2-7; 7 positions match TRBD1. The TCR was taken from a woman younger than 45 in good health. The specimen sequenced was naive CD8+ T cells sorted from blood. The CDR3 sequence is CASSLFPTGYEQYF. The CDR3 DNA follows: TGTGCCAGCAGTTTATTCCCGACAGGGTACGAGCAGTACTTC.